This TCR beta chain emerged from a study of blood T cell repertoires in COVID-19. Using immunoSEQ multiplex PCR, the repertoire was profiled, and TCRdb retains in-frame clones only, with some absent. The sample consists of roughly 260,000 clones, roughly 80% of them appearing once. The CDR3 covers 13 residues. Trimming cost V 8 bases and J 8 bases, with 18 bases left between them. Germline V gene lookup returns CDR1 PRHDT and CDR2 FYEKMQ (reference sequence). The chain is built from TRBV13 and TRBJ1-2, with D perhaps TRBD1 (5 bases). This receptor was obtained from a woman aged 40 to 49 who had been exposed to COVID-19. What was sequenced was PBMCs or T cells enriched from blood (not recorded which). CDR3: CASFGGGSHGYTF. In DNA form, the CDR3 reads TGTGCCAGCTTTGGGGGAGGATCACACGGCTACACCTTC.